Shown below are 26 T cell receptor beta chains from a single sample sequenced in a study of T-cell reconstitution after alpha-beta-depleted transplantation in children. A TCRbeta library incorporating unique molecular identifiers was prepared. TCRdb redid the calling of the PCR reads with MiXCR, one entry per CDR3 protein. The sample has over 100,000 distinct CDR3 sequences; roughly 7.1% are singletons. Sequences were derived from PBMCs, sampled before TCRalphabeta/CD19-depleted stem cell transplant. Receptors were obtained from a boy aged 2-15 years with acute lymphoblastic leukemia, due to receive a stem cell transplant.

The V gene is TRBV3-1, the J gene TRBJ1-2; 9 nucleotides agree with TRBD1. Germline V gene lookup returns CDR1 LGHDT and CDR2 YNNKEL (reference sequence). V shed 3 bases and J 4 bases; nucleotides not matched to a gene: 3. There are 14 residues in the CDR3. The CDR3 nucleotides read TGTGCCAGCAGCCAGGCGACAGGGGGCTATGGCTACACCTTC. Translated: CASSQATGGYGYTF.

This clonotype occurred a few times. Given the absence of the conserved phenylalanine or tryptophan at the CDR3 end, a read error is likely. The V call is TRBV5-1, the J call TRBJ1-1, with a tentative D call TRBD1 (5 bases). CDR1 and CDR2 (germline): SGHRS, YFSETQ. V lost 4 bases and J lost 1, with 17 bases in between. The CDR3 totals 16 residues. CDR3 protein: CASSAFRAVENTEAFS. CDR3 sequence (DNA): TGCGCCAGCAGCGCCTTCAGGGCGGTGGAGAACACTGAAGCTTTCTCT.

Ten or more counts support this clonotype. The chain combines TRBV5-1 with TRBJ2-2; 9 nucleotides line up with TRBD1. This CDR3 is 13 amino acids long. CDR1 and CDR2 (germline): SGHRS, YFSETQ. Trimming removed 4 bases from V and 5 bases from J; junction bases left unmatched: 0. The CDR3 DNA sequence: TGCGCCAGCAGCGACAGGGGGACCGGGGAGCTGTTTTTT. Translation: CASSDRGTGELFF.

This clonotype was picked up a small number of times. DNA of the CDR3: TGTGCCAGCAGCCCGTCTCAGGACACTGAAGCTTTCTTT. This encodes CASSPSQDTEAFF. V gene TRBV11-2 combines with J gene TRBJ1-1, with D hard to call. The CDR3 extends over 13 amino acids. Trimming took 5 bases from V and 3 from J, leaving 10 bases between them. CDR1 and CDR2 (germline): SGHAT, FQNNGV.

In this sample, this clonotype turned up a few times. The chain couples TRBV28 to TRBJ2-5; weak D call: TRBD1 (6 bases). The ends were cut back, 10 bases at V and 7 bases at J, with 25 bases in the middle. The CDR3 totals 15 residues. The V gene's germline CDR1 is MDHEN and CDR2 SYDVKM. CDR3 sequence reads: CATTRDNLPDSTQYF. CDR3 DNA: TGTGCCACCACCCGGGACAATTTGCCGGACTCGACCCAGTACTTC.

The chain is built from TRBV28 and TRBJ2-3; unclear D gene. Germline CDR1 is MDHEN and CDR2 is SYDVKM. This CDR3 is built from 13 residues. The V end was cut by 5 bases, the J end by 4 bases, with 10 bases between. CDR3 nucleotides: TGTGCCAGCAGTGACCCTCCTTCAGATACGCAGTATTTT. It translates to CASSDPPSDTQYF.

This clonotype was counted between two and nine times. J is TRBJ2-7 and V is TRBV20-1, with 12 bases aligning to TRBD2. Germline loops: CDR1 DFQATT, CDR2 SNEGSKA (reference sequence). This CDR3 comprises 15 residues. V gave up 5 bases and J gave up 5 bases; unmatched junction bases: 10. The CDR3 DNA is TGCAGTGCTCGGAACCCTCGGACTAGCGGGGACGAGCAGTACTTC. It encodes CSARNPRTSGDEQYF.

The rearrangement joins TRBV5-6 to TRBJ1-4; D gene unclear. V lost 4 bases, J lost 4 bases, and 14 bases lay in between. The CDR3 runs 15 residues. Germline assignment: CDR1 SGHDT and CDR2 YYEEEE. CDR3 loop: CASSINPHSNEKLFF. The DNA of the CDR3 is TGTGCCAGCAGCATAAACCCCCACAGTAATGAAAAACTGTTTTTT.

The chain joins TRBV10-3 to TRBJ2-2; no clear D gene. The germline V and J ends were trimmed by 6 bases and 8 bases, with 7 bases remaining between them. Germline CDR1 ENHRY, CDR2 SYGVKD. CDR3 length: 11 residues. The CDR3 reads CAIRLSGELFF. The DNA for the CDR3 is TGTGCCATCAGGCTATCTGGGGAGCTGTTTTTT.

This clonotype was recorded at least ten times. The J gene is TRBJ2-5, the V gene TRBV10-3; D may be TRBD1 (5 bases). Germline V gene data show CDR1 as ENHRY and CDR2 as SYGVKD. The V and J ends lost 0 bases and 5 bases respectively, with 10 bases between them. The CDR3 sequence is 14 residues long. CDR3 amino acids: CAISESGPVETQYF. CDR3 in DNA: TGTGCCATCAGTGAGTCGGGGCCCGTGGAGACCCAGTACTTC.

The table lists this clonotype with a few counts. The chain carries TRBV18 and TRBJ1-6; 7 nucleotides match TRBD1. The V gene end was trimmed by 3 bases and the J gene end by 7 bases; junction bases not matched to a gene: 12. Looked up from germline, CDR1 is KGHSH and CDR2 is LQKENI. The CDR3 loop spans 17 amino acids. The CDR3 is CASSPGVQGDRNSPLHF. The CDR3 DNA reads as TGTGCCAGCTCACCTGGCGTCCAGGGGGACCGGAATTCACCCCTCCACTTT.

This clonotype has ten or more counts. V gene TRBV12-5 combines with J gene TRBJ2-7; D gene uncertain. Germline lookup yields CDR1 LGHNT and CDR2 FRNRAP. The length of the CDR3 is 14 residues. V lost 1 base and J 4 bases, leaving 11 bases between the germline ends. The CDR3 reads CASGLAPIGYEQYF. The CDR3 nucleotides are TGTGCTAGTGGTTTGGCCCCCATCGGTTACGAGCAGTACTTC.

This clonotype was seen repeatedly, ten times or more. V and J are TRBV10-2 and TRBJ2-2; the match to TRBD2 covers 8 bases. In germline, CDR1 is WSHSY, CDR2 SAAADI. CDR3 length: 16 residues. The V gene end was trimmed by 2 bases and the J gene end by 1 base; junction bases not matched to a gene: 3. The CDR3 nucleotides read TGCGCCAGCAGTGAGAGGCTAGCGGGGAACACCGGGGAGCTGTTTTTT. Translated: CASSERLAGNTGELFF.

V gene TRBV20-1 combines with J gene TRBJ2-3; TRBD2 matches at 14 bases. V lost 6 bases, J lost 1 base, and 6 bases stayed unmatched. The CDR3 is 16 residues long. CDR1 DFQATT and CDR2 SNEGSKA come from the germline V gene (reference sequence). The CDR3 DNA follows: TGCAGTGCGGGGACGGGACTAGCGGGGGGCACAGATACGCAGTATTTT. Amino acid sequence: CSAGTGLAGGTDTQYF.

Many counts were recorded for this clonotype. The chain couples TRBV11-2 to TRBJ2-7; no reliable D call. The CDR3 loop spans 11 amino acids. Trimming cost V 5 bases and J 6 bases, with 8 bases left between them. CDR1 is SGHAT, CDR2 FQNNGV, per germline. CDR3 loop: CASSIKGEQYF. The CDR3 nucleotides are TGTGCCAGCAGCATAAAGGGCGAGCAGTACTTC.

This clonotype was seen many times. The chain links TRBV28 to TRBJ1-4; 7 bases are a match to TRBD1. Trimming at V came to 5 bases and at J to 6 bases, leaving 9 bases not matched to a gene. This CDR3 is 15 amino acids long. Germline-derived CDR1 and CDR2 are MDHEN and SYDVKM. This CDR3 is CASSLNQGVYEKLFF. The CDR3 region has the DNA TGTGCCAGCAGTCTAAACCAGGGGGTGTATGAAAAACTGTTTTTT.

The chain joins TRBV20-1 to TRBJ2-7; 7 bases map to TRBD1. Germline loops: CDR1 DFQATT, CDR2 SNEGSKA (reference sequence). J was trimmed by 0 bases and V by 3 bases; bases with no gene match: 8. CDR3 size: 15 residues. The CDR3 coding sequence is TGCAGTGCTAGTCCCCCGGACAGGAGCTCCTACGAGCAGTACTTC. It specifies CSASPPDRSSYEQYF.

The CDR3 reads CASIVGDTQYF. The CDR3 DNA follows: TGTGCCAGCATCGTGGGGGATACGCAGTATTTT. This rearrangement joins TRBV28 to TRBJ2-3, with D hard to call. The CDR3 has 11 residues. Trimming took 7 bases from V and 6 from J, leaving 8 bases between them. Germline V gives CDR1 MDHEN, CDR2 SYDVKM.

This clonotype turned up a few times. CDR3 loop: CASSLGQGAAQPQHF. In DNA form, the CDR3 reads TGCGCCAGCAGCTTGGGTCAGGGGGCGGCTCAGCCCCAGCATTTT. The genes are TRBV5-1 and TRBJ1-5, with 8 bases matching TRBD1. Germline CDR1 SGHRS, CDR2 YFSETQ. The V and J ends lost 0 bases and 6 bases, in that order; junction bases with no gene match: 5. The CDR3 totals 15 residues. The full variable domain, in which reference TRBV5-1 and TRBJ1-5 provide the parts outside the CDR3, is KAGVTQTPRYLIKTRGQQVTLSCSPISGHRSVSWYQQTPGQGLQFLFEYFSETQRNKGNFPGRFSGRQFSNSRSEMNVSTLELGDSALYLCASSLGQGAAQPQHFGDGTRLSIL.

The gene calls are TRBV7-1 and TRBJ1-5; D unresolved. TRBV7-1 is treated as an ORF (open reading frame) with a function not yet certain. V lost 3 bases and J 0 bases, leaving 15 bases between the germline ends. The CDR3 totals 17 residues. This CDR3 is CASSSGILLYSNQPQHF. As DNA, the CDR3 is TGTGCCAGCAGCTCCGGGATCCTGCTCTATAGCAATCAGCCCCAGCATTTT.

This clonotype has ten or more counts. This chain uses TRBV7-2 with TRBJ2-7; no firm D call. Trimming stripped 4 bases from V and 2 bases from J, with 6 bases between. Germline CDR1 SGHTA, CDR2 FQGNSA. This CDR3 is built from 12 residues. CDR3 region: CASSSAPYEQYF. CDR3 in DNA: TGTGCCAGCAGCTCCGCCCCCTACGAGCAGTACTTC.

The chain employs TRBV5-1 and TRBJ1-1; tentative D call: TRBD1 (5 bases). Trimming shortened V by 0 bases and J by 1 base, and 7 bases separated the two germline ends. The CDR3 sequence is 14 residues long. Germline V gene data show CDR1 as SGHRS and CDR2 as YFSETQ. The CDR3 DNA reads as TGCGCCAGCAGCTTGGGACAGCAGAACACTGAAGCTTTCTTT. Translated, it gives CASSLGQQNTEAFF.

This clonotype was detected ten times or more. J is TRBJ1-2 and V is TRBV28, with D unresolved. V lost 0 bases to trimming and J lost 4 bases, with 6 bases between them. The CDR3 is 13 residues long. Germline V gene lookup returns CDR1 MDHEN and CDR2 SYDVKM. DNA for the CDR3: TGTGCCAGCAGTTTATGGGGAGGCTATGGCTACACCTTC. Protein product: CASSLWGGYGYTF.

This clonotype was counted many times. This chain connects TRBV7-2 to TRBJ1-5; TRBD1 matches 8 bases. Germline trimming cut 5 bases from V and 7 bases from J; bases unmatched to any gene: 7. Germline loops: CDR1 SGHTA, CDR2 FQGNSA. This CDR3 contains 14 residues. The CDR3 DNA reads TGTGCCAGCAGCCATGGACAGGGAAGACAGCCCCAGCATTTT. Protein product: CASSHGQGRQPQHF.

This clonotype was observed many times. The junction shows a germline mismatch at one end, possibly a read error. The J gene is TRBJ1-5, the V gene TRBV27, with a weak D call TRBD1 (5 bases). The CDR3 has 17 amino acids. Germline-derived CDR1 and CDR2 are MNHEY and SMNVEV (reference sequence). CDR3 bases: TGTGCCAGCAGATTATTTTATCGAAAGGGGAGCAATCAGCCCCAGCATTTT. Its translation: CASRLFYRKGSNQPQHF.

V gene TRBV20-1 combines with J gene TRBJ2-1, with D possibly TRBD1 on 7 matching bases. CDR3 size: 16 residues. Germline V gene sequence: CDR1 DFQATT, CDR2 SNEGSKA (reference sequence). V lost 5 bases and J lost 3, with 20 bases in between. The CDR3 DNA follows: TGCAGTGCTTACTCACTCAGGGGGGCGGACTACAATGAGCAGTTCTTC. Protein: CSAYSLRGADYNEQFF.